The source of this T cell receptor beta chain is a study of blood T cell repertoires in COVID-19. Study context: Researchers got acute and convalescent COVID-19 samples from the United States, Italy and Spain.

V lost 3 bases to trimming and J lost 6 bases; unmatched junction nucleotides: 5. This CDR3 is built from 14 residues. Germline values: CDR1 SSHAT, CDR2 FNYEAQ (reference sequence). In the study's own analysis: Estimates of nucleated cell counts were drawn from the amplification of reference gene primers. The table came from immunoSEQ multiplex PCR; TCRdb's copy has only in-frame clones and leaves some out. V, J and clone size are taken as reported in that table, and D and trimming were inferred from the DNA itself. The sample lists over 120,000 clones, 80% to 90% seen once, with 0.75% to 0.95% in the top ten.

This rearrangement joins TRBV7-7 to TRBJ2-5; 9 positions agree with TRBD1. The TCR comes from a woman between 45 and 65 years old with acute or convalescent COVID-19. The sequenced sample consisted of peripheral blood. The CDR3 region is CASSLDRGGKTQYF. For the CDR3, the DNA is TGTGCCAGCAGCTTGGACAGGGGAGGGAAGACCCAGTACTTC. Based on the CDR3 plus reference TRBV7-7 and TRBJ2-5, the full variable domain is GAGVSQSPRYKVTKRGQDVTLRCDPISSHATLYWYQQALGQGPEFLTYFNYEAQPDKSGLPSDRFSAERPEGSISTLTIQRTEQRDSAMYRCASSLDRGGKTQYFGPGTRLLVL.